Sequencing of this T cell receptor (beta chain) was carried out in a study of beta chain features in type 1 diabetes (dated by TCRdb to the late 2010s). Concerning the study at large: Mean age, gender distribution, total cell number and subset yield did not differ between patients and healthy donors. A total of 90 million to 120 million sorted cells were examined across all samples, and a strong correlation was observed between cell number per subset and RNA yield. The study compared TCRB repertoires of sorted circulating CD4+ T cell subsets between recently diagnosed type 1 diabetes patients and matched healthy donors. Naive and central memory subsets were obtained from all 30 or so donors, but regulatory and stem cell-like memory subsets were isolated from only 8 patients and roughly eight healthy donors.

A single peripheral blood draw of approximately 110 mL on average was collected from each donor into heparinised tubes. A BD FACSAria II and a panel including CD45RO, CCR7, CD25, CD127, CD95 and CD27 were used to sort naive, central memory, regulatory and stem cell-like memory CD4+ T cells. A purity above 95% was achieved for all sorted populations. Right away, PBMCs were isolated by Lymphoprep density gradient centrifugation and were stained directly, with no culture step. Samples were stained and sorted in pairs, with one healthy donor and one patient per experiment, so that batch effects were minimized. CDR1 and CDR2, looked up from the germline V gene (reference sequence), are SGHNT and YYREEE. The junction shows trimming of 5 bases on V and 2 bases on J, and the gene matches do not reach 8 bases of it. The CDR3 spans 17 residues, from the cysteine through the phenylalanine. Only CDR3 DNA remains: 51 bases, in frame from the first base.

The entire amount of isolated RNA was reverse transcribed using the High Capacity cDNA Reverse Transcription Kit, so the sequenced TCRB transcripts were expressed ones. Deep immunoSEQ sequencing was performed on naive, central memory and regulatory T cell samples, with an average of about 3.6 million total reads per sample. After sorted cells were lysed in RLT buffer, RNA was extracted with DNase-treated RNeasy Micro or Mini kits, with the choice depending on cell number. Each cell subset was processed separately to prevent cross-contamination, with patient and healthy donor samples processed together. TCRB sequences were amplified from cDNA with the immunoSEQ multiplex PCR, producing 87-bp fragments spanning the CDR3 region. Sequencing of the amplicons was done on the Illumina HiSeq platform. In the paper's pipeline: PCR bias was corrected computationally using synthetic template baselines, and reads within Hamming distance 2 were collapsed, with unmergeable singletons discarded. By aligning reads against IMGT, V, D and J genes, CDR3 length, and insertions or deletions at six rearrangement sites were assigned. Within each subset, clonotype counts were normalized to sorted cell number, after which true diversity and Gini coefficients were computed with the tcR R package. Repertoire sharing was quantified using the overlap coefficient calculated on TCRB nucleotide sequences. Out-of-frame TCRB sequences from naive cells were analyzed to stand in for the pre-selection repertoire. In its TCRdb copy, this immuneACCESS table keeps in-frame sequences only and misses some clones. Where compared with another copy, unresolved V genes explain less than half of these, and the others have no known cause. V, J and clone size are those of that table, while D and trimming were read from the DNA. The sample includes 200,000 to 250,000 clones, with 12% to 15% observed a single time. About 0.024% of the sample is in the top ten clones.

To note about this clone: Its antigen has not been determined. Base qualities are not recorded, but no much larger clone differs from it by a single base.

What the authors observed across the whole study: Type 1 diabetes patients showed a moderate but significant shortening of TCRB CDR3 length in all four CD4+ subsets. Fewer insertions and more nucleotide deletions at VDJ recombination sites were observed in patients with type 1 diabetes, implying thymic rearrangement abnormalities. The naive, central memory and regulatory TCRB repertoires appeared to resemble one another more closely among patients than among healthy donors. PCR may preferentially amplify shorter templates, but because patient and control samples were amplified and corrected together, any resulting skew would affect both groups equally. Sequencing cDNA rather than genomic DNA could over-represent highly expressing activated cells, although activation and CD3 levels did not differ between groups. Because the HLA sub-analyses included only small numbers of individuals, any influence of HLA type on TCRB rearrangement was left unresolved.

This receptor chain uses TRBV5-4 and TRBJ2-3; 13 central bases correspond to TRBD2. The receptor was isolated from a woman aged 35 to 49 in good health. The sequencing sample was made of naive CD4+ T cells from blood. Reading the label with the study, this specimen's cell subset or site is: true naive CD4+ T cells. The DNA is as follows: TGTGCCAGCAGTTTTCGACTAGCGGGGGGAAACACAGATACGCAGTATTTT. This codes for CASSFRLAGGNTDTQYF.